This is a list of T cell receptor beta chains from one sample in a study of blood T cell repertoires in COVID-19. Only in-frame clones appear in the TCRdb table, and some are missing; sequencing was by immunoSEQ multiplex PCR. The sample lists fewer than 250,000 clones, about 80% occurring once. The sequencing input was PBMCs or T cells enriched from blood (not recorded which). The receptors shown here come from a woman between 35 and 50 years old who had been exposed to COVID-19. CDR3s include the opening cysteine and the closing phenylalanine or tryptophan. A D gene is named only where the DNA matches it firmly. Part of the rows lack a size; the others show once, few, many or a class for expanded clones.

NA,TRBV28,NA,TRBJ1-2,CASSNRVDYGYTF
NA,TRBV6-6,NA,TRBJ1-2,CASSPSSIQGNYGYTF
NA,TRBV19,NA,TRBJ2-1,CASIKTGNPGNEQFF
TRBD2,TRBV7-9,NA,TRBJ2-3,CASSQTAGGSTDTQYF
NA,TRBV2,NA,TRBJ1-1,CASKKGGAGAPNTEAFF
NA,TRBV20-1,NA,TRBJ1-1,CSASSVGRTEAFF
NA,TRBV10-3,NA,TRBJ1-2,CAISWEERANYGYTF
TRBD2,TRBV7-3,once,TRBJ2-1,CASSPRLADSYGEQFF
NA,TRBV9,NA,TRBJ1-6,CASSVEEGWSPLHF
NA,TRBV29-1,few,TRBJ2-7,CSVELTDYEQYF
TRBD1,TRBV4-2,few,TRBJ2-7,CASSQEGQGSFEQYF
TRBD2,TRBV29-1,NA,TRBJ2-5,CSVGLAANRETQYF
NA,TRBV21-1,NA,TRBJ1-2,CASSRGHSGGYTF
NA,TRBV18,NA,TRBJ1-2,CASSPLEGLGYGYTF
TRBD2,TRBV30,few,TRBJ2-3,CAWSPGTSYTDTQYF
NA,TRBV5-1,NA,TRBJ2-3,CASSLGGQDTQYF
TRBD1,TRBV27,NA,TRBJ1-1,CATQGGTEAFF
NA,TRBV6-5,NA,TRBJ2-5,CASSRDLGKGTQYF
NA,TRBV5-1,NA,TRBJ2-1,CASSLGQGFNNEQFF
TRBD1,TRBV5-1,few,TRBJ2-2,CASSYWTGGVTGELFF
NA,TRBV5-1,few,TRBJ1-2,CASRKDSNYGYTF
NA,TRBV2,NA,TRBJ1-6,CASTYDSGGTLHF
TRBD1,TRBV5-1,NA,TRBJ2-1,CASRTGRYNEQFF
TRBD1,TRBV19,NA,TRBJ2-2,CASSKGQGTGELFF
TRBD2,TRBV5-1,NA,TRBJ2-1,CASSYTSGGRNEQFF
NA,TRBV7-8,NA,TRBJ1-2,CASSLEGANYGYTF
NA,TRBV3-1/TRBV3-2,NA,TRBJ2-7,CASSQGQVFTYEQYF
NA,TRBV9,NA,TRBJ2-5,CASSVASTGETQYF
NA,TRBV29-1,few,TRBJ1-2,CSVAHSYGYTF
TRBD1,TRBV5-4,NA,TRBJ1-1,CASRGGQATLNTEAFF
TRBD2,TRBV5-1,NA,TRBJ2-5,CASSLQTSGAETQYF